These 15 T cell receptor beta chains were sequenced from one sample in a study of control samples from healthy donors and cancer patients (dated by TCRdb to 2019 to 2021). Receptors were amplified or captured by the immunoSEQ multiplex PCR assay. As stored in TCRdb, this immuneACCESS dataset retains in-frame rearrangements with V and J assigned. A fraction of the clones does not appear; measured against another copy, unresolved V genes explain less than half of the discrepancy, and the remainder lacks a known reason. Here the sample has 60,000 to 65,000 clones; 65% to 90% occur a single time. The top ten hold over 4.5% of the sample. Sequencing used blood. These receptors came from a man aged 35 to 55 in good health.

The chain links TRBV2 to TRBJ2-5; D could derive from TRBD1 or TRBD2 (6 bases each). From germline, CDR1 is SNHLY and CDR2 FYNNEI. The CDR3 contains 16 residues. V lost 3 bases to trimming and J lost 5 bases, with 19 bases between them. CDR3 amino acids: CASSDRLGGSKETQYF. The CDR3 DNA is TGTGCCAGCAGTGACCGACTGGGGGGCTCGAAGGAGACCCAGTACTTC. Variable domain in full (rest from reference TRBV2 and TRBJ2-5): EPEVTQTPSHQVTQMGQEVILRCVPISNHLYFYWYRQILGQKVEFLVSFYNNEISEKSEIFDDQFSVERPDGSNFTLKIRSTKLEDSAMYFCASSDRLGGSKETQYFGPGTRLLVL.

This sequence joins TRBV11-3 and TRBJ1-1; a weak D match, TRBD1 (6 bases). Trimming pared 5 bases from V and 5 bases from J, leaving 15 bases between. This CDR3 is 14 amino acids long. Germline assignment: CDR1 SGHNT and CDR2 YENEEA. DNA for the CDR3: TGTGCCAGCAGCAAACAGGGATCAAGGACTGAAGCTTTCTTT. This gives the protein CASSKQGSRTEAFF.

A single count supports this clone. For the CDR3, the DNA is TGTGCCAGCAGCTTAGAGCCAGGGAACTATGGCTACACCTTC. Translating gives CASSLEPGNYGYTF. This rearrangement joins TRBV11-2 to TRBJ1-2; a possible D gene is TRBD1 (5 bases). From germline, CDR1 is SGHAT and CDR2 FQNNGV. The length of the CDR3 is 14 residues. V dropped 0 bases and J dropped 2 bases, with 7 bases sitting between them.

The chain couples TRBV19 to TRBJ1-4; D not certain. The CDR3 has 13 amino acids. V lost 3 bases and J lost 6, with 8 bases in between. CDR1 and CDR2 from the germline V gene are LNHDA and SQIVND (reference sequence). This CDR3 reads CASSIVADEKLFF. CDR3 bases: TGTGCCAGTAGTATTGTGGCAGATGAAAAACTGTTTTTT. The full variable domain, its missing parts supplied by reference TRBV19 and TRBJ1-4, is DGGITQSPKYLFRKEGQNVTLSCEQNLNHDAMYWYRQDPGQGLRLIYYSQIVNDFQKGDIAEGYSVSREKKESFPLTVTSAQKNPTAFYLCASSIVADEKLFFGSGTQLSVL.

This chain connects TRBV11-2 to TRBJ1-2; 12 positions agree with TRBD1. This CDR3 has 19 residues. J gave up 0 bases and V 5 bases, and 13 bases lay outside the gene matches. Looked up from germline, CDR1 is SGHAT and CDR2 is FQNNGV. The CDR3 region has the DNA TGTGCCAGCAGCCTCACCCGGGGACAGGGGGCAAGAGCTAACTATGGCTACACCTTC. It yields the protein CASSLTRGQGARANYGYTF.

CDR3 in amino acids: CASSLIGRNEQYF. CDR3 in DNA: TGTGCCAGCAGTTTAATCGGGAGAAACGAGCAGTACTTC. The V and J genes are TRBV27 and TRBJ2-7; a possible D gene is TRBD2 (6 bases). This CDR3 spans 13 amino acids. The V gene lost 2 bases and the J gene lost 5 bases, with 10 bases spanning the gap. Germline V CDR1 and CDR2: MNHEY, SMNVEV (reference sequence).

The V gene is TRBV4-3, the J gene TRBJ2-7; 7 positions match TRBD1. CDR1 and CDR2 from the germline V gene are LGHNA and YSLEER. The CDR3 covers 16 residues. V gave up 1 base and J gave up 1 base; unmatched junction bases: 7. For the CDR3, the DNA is TGCGCCAGCAGCCAAGCTGTGACAGGGTCTTCCTACGAGCAGTACTTC. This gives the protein CASSQAVTGSSYEQYF.

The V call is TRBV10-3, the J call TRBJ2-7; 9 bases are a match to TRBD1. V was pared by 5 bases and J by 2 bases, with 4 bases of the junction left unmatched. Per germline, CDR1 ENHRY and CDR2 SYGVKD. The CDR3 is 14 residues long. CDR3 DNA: TGTGCCATCAGTCGACAGGGGGGGGCCTACGAGCAGTACTTC. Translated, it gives CAISRQGGAYEQYF.

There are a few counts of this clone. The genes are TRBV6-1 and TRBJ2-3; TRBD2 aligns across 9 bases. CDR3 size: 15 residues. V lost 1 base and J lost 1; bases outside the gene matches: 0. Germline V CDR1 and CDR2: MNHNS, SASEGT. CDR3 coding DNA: TGTGCCAGCAGTGAAGTAGCGGGAGGCACAGATACGCAGTATTTT. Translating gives CASSEVAGGTDTQYF.

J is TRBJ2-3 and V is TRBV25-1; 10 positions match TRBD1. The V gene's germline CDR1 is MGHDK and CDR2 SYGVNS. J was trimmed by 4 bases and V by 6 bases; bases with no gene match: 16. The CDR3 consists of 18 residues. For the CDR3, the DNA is TGTGCCAGCAGCCTCTCCGGGACAGGGGCGGGGAGAGCAGATACGCAGTATTTT. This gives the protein CASSLSGTGAGRADTQYF.

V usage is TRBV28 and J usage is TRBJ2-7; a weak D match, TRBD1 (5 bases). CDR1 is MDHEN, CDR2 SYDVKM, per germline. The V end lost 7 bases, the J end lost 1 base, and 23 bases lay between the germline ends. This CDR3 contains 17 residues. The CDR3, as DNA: TGTGCCAGCATGCTCAACCCGGGCAGGTCAGGGTCCTACGAGCAGTACTTC. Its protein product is CASMLNPGRSGSYEQYF.

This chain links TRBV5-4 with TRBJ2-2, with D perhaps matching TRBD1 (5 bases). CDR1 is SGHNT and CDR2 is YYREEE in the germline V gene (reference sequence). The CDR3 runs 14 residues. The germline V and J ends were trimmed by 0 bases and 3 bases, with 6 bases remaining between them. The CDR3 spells CASSLGRDTGELFF. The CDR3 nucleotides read TGTGCCAGCAGCTTGGGCAGGGACACCGGGGAGCTGTTTTTT. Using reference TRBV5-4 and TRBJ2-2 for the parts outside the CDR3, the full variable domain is ETGVTQSPTHLIKTRGQQVTLRCSSQSGHNTVSWYQQALGQGPQFIFQYYREEENGRGNFPPRFSGLQFPNYSSELNVNALELDDSALYLCASSLGRDTGELFFGEGSRLTVL.

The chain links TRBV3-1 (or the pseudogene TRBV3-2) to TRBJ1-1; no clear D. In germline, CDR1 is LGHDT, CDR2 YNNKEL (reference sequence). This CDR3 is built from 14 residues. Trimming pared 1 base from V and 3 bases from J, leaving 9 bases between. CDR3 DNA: TGTGCCAGCAGCCAAGTCGACCGAGACACTGAAGCTTTCTTT. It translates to CASSQVDRDTEAFF.

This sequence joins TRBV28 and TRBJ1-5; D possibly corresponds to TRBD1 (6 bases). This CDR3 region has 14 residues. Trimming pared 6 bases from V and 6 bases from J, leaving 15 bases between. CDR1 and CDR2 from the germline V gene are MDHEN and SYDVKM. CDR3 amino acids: CASRIPRGSQPQHF. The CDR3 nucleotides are TGTGCCAGCAGGATCCCGAGGGGGAGTCAGCCCCAGCATTTT.

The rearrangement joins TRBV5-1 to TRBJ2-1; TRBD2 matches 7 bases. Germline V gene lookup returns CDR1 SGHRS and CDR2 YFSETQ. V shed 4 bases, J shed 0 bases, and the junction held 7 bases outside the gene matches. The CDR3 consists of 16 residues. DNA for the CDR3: TGCGCCAGCAGCAGCCTAGCGGCGACCTCCTACAATGAGCAGTTCTTC. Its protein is CASSSLAATSYNEQFF. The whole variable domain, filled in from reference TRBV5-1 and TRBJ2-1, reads KAGVTQTPRYLIKTRGQQVTLSCSPISGHRSVSWYQQTPGQGLQFLFEYFSETQRNKGNFPGRFSGRQFSNSRSEMNVSTLELGDSALYLCASSSLAATSYNEQFFGPGTRLTVL.